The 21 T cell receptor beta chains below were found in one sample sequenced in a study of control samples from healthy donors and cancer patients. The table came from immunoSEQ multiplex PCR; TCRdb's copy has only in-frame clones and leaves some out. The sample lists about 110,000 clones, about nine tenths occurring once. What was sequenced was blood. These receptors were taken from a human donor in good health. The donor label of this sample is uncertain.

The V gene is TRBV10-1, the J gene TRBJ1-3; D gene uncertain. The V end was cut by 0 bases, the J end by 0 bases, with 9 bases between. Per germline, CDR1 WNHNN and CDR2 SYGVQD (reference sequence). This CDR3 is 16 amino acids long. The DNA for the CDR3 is TGCGCCAGCAGTGAGTCACCGGAACACTCTGGAAACACCATATATTTT. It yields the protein CASSESPEHSGNTIYF.

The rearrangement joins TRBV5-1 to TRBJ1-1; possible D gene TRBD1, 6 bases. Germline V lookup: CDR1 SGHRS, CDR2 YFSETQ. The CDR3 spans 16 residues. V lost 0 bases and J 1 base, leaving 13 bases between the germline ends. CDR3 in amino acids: CASSLGDRLGNTEAFF. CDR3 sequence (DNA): TGCGCCAGCAGCTTGGGCGACAGGTTGGGGAACACTGAAGCTTTCTTT.

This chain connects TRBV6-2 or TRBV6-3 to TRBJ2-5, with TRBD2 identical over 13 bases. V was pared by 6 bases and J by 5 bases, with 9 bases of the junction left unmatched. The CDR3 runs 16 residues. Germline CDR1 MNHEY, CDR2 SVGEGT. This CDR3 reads CASRPWTSGGTETQYF. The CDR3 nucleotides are TGTGCCAGCAGACCTTGGACTAGCGGGGGAACCGAGACCCAGTACTTC.

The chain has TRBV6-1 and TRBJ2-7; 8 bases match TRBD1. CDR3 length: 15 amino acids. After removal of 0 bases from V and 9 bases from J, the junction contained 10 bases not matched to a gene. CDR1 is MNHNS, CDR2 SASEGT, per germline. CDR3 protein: CASSEAGTGKRWQYF. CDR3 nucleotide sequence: TGTGCCAGCAGTGAAGCGGGGACAGGAAAAAGATGGCAGTACTTC.

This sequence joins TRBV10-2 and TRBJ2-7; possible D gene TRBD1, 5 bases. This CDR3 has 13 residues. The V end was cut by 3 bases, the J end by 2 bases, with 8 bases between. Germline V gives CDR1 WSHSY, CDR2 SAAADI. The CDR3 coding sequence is TGCGCCAGCAGTGACCACAGGACCTACGAGCAGTACTTC. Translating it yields CASSDHRTYEQYF.

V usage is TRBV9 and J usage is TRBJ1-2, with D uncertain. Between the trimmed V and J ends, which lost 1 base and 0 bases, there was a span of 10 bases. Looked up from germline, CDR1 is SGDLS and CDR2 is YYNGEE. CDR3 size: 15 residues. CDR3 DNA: TGTGCCAGCAGCGTACTGACGCAAACTAACTATGGCTACACCTTC. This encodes CASSVLTQTNYGYTF.

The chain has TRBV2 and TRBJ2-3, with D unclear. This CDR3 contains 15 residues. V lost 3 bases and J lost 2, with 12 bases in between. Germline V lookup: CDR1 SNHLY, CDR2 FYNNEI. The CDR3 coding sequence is TGTGCCAGCAGTGAGGCCCTGGTCACCACAGATACGCAGTATTTT. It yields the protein CASSEALVTTDTQYF.

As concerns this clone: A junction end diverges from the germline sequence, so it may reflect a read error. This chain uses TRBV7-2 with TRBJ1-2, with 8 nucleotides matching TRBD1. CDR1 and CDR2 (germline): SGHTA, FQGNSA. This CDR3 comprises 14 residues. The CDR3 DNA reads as TGTGCCAGCAGCTTAGGGGCAGGGGGCTATGACTACACCTTC. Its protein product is CASSLGAGGYDYTF.

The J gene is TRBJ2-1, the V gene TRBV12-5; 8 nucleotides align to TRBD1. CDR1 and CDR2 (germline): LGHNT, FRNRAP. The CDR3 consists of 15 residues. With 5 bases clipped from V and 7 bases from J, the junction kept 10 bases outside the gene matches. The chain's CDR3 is CASGPRTGFGNEQFF. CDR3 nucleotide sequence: TGTGCTAGTGGTCCACGGACAGGGTTTGGGAATGAGCAGTTCTTC.

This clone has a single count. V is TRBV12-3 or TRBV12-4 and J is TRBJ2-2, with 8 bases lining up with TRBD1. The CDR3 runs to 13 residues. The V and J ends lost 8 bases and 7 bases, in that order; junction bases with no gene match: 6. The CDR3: CASGQGGIGELFF. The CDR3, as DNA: TGTGCCAGCGGACAGGGAGGTATCGGGGAGCTGTTTTTT.

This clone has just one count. CDR3: CASSLEAMQETQYF. The CDR3 nucleotides read TGTGCCAGCAGCTTAGAGGCAATGCAAGAGACCCAGTACTTC. This chain links TRBV11-2 with TRBJ2-5, with D uncertain. The ends were cut back, 0 bases at V and 2 bases at J, with 7 bases in the middle. Germline CDR1 is SGHAT and CDR2 is FQNNGV. CDR3 length: 14 residues.

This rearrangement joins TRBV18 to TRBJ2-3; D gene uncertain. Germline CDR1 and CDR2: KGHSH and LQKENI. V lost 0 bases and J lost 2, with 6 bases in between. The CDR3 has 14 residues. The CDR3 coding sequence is TGTGCCAGCTCACCACCCACGTTCACAGATACGCAGTATTTT. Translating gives CASSPPTFTDTQYF.

The CDR3: CAISGTADGYTF. CDR3 bases: TGTGCCATCAGCGGGACAGCGGATGGCTACACCTTC. The chain couples TRBV10-3 to TRBJ1-2; TRBD1 matches 7 bases. The CDR3 runs 12 residues. V dropped 6 bases and J dropped 6; count of bases not matched to a gene: 4. Per the germline V gene, CDR1 is ENHRY and CDR2 is SYGVKD.

CDR3 protein: CASSLIQGSPLHF. The CDR3 nucleotides are TGTGCCAGCAGCTTAATACAGGGGTCACCCCTCCACTTT. The chain links TRBV7-2 to TRBJ1-6, with TRBD1 identical over 7 bases. Trimming removed 2 bases from V and 10 bases from J; junction bases left unmatched: 2. The length of the CDR3 is 13 residues. Germline CDR1 reads SGHTA; CDR2 reads FQGNSA.

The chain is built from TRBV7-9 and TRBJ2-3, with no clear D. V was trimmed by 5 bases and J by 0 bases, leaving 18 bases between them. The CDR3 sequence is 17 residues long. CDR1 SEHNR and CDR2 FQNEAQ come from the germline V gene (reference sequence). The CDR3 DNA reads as TGTGCCAGCAGCCCTTCGAGAGGCATCACTAGCACAGATACGCAGTATTTT. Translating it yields CASSPSRGITSTDTQYF.

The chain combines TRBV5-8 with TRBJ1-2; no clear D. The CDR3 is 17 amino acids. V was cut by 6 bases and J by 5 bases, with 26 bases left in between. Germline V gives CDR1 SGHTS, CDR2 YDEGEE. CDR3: CASILLAAEGYRYGYTF. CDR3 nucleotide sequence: TGTGCCAGCATCCTTCTAGCCGCGGAGGGATACCGTTATGGCTACACCTTC.

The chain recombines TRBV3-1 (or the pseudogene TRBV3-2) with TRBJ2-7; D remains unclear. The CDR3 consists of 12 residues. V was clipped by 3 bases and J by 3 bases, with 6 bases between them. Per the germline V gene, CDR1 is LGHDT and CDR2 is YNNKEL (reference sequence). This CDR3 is CASSQSSYEQYF. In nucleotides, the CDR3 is TGTGCCAGCAGCCAGTCCAGCTACGAGCAGTACTTC.

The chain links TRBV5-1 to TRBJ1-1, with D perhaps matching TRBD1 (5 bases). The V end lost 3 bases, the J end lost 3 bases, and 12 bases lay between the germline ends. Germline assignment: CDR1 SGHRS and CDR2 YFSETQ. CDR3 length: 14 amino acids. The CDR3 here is CASSSDSRDTEAFF. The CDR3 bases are TGCGCCAGCAGCTCAGACTCCAGGGACACTGAAGCTTTCTTT.

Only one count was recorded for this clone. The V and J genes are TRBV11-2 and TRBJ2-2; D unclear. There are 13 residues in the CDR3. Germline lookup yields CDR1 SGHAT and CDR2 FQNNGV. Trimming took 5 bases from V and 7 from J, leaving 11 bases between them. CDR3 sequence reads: CASSGAQRGELFF. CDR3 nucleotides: TGTGCCAGCAGCGGCGCCCAACGCGGGGAGCTGTTTTTT. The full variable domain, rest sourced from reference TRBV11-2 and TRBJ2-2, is EAGVAQSPRYKIIEKRQSVAFWCNPISGHATLYWYQQILGQGPKLLIQFQNNGVVDDSQLPKDRFSAERLKGVDSTLKIQPAKLEDSAVYLCASSGAQRGELFFGEGSRLTVL.

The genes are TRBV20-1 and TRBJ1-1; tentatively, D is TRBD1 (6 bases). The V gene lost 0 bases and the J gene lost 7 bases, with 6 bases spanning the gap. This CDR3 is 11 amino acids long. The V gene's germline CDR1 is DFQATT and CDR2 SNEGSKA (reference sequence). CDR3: CSARDRGEAFF. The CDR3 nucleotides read TGCAGTGCTAGAGACAGGGGTGAAGCTTTCTTT.

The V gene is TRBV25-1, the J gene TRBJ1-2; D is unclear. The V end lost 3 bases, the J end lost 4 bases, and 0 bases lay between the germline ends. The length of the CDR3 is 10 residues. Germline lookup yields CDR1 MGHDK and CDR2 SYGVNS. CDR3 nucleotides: TGTGCCAGCAGTGACTATGGCTACACCTTC. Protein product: CASSDYGYTF.